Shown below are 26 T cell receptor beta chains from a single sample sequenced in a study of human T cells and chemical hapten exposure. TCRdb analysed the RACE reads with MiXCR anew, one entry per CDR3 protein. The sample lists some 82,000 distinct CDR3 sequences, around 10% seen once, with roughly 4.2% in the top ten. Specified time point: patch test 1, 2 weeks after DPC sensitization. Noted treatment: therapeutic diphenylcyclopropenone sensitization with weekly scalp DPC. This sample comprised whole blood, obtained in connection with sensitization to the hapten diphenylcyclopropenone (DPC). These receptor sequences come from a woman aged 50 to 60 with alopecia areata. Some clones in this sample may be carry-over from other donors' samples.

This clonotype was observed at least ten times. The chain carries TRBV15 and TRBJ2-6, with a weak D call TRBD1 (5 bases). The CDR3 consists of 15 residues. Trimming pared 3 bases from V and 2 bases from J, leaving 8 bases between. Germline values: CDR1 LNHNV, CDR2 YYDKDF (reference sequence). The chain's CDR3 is CATSRQGPGANVLTF. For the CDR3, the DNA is TGTGCCACCAGCAGGCAGGGTCCTGGGGCCAACGTCCTGACTTTC.

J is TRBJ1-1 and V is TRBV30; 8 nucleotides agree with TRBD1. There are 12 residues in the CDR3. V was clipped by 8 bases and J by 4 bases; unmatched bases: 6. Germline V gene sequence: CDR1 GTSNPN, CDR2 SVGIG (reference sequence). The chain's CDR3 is CAERTGSTEAFF. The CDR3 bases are TGTGCCGAAAGGACAGGGAGCACTGAAGCTTTCTTT.

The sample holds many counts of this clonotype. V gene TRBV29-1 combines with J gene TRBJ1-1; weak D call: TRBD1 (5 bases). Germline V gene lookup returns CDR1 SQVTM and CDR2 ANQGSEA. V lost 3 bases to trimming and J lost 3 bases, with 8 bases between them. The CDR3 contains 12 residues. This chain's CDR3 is CSVDRAHTEAFF. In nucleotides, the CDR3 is TGCAGCGTTGACAGGGCCCACACTGAAGCTTTCTTT.

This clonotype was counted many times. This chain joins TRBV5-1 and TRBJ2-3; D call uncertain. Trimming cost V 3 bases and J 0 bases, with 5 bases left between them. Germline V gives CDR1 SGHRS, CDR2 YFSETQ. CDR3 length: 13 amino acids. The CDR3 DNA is TGCGCCAGCAGCTCCTACAGCACAGATACGCAGTATTTT. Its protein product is CASSSYSTDTQYF.

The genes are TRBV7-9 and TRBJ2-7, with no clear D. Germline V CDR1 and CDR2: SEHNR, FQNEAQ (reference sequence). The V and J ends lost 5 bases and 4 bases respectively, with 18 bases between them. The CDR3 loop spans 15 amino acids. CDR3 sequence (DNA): TGTGCCAGCAGCCCGTCGGGTAGGGCCCTATACGAGCAGTACTTC. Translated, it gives CASSPSGRALYEQYF.

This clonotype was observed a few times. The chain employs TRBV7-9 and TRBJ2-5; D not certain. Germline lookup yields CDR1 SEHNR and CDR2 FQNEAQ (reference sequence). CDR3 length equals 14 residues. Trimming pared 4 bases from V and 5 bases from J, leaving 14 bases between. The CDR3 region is CASSSLVGSETQYF. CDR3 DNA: TGTGCCAGCAGCTCGTTGGTAGGGTCGGAGACCCAGTACTTC.

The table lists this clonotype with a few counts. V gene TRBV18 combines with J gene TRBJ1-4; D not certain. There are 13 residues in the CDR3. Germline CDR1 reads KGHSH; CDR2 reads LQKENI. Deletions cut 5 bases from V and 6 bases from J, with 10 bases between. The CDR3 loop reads CASSVTRDEKLFF. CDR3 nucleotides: TGTGCCAGCTCAGTCACACGGGATGAAAAACTGTTTTTT.

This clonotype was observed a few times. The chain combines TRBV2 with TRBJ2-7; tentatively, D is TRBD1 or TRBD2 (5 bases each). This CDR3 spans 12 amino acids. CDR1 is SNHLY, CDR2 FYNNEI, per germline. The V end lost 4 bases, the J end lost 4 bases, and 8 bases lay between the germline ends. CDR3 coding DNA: TGTGCCAGCAGTGGGGGGTTTTACGAGCAGTACTTC. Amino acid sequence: CASSGGFYEQYF.

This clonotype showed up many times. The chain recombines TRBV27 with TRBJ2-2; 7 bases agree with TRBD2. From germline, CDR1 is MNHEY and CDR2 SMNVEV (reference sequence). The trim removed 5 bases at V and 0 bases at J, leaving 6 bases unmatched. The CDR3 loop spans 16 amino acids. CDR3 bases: TGTGCCAGCAGTCTAACTAGCGATGCGAACACCGGGGAGCTGTTTTTT. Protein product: CASSLTSDANTGELFF.

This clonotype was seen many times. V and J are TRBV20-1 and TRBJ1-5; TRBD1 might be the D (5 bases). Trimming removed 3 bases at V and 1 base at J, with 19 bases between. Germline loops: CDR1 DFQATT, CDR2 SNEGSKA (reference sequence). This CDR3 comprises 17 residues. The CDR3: CSASSGAGRRSNQPQHF. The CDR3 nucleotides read TGCAGTGCTAGTTCTGGGGCAGGGAGGAGAAGCAATCAGCCCCAGCATTTT.

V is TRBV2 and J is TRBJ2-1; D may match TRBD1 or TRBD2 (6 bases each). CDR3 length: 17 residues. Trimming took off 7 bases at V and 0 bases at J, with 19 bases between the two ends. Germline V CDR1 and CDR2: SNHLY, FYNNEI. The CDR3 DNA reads TGTGCCAGCAAGAGTCGTGGGGGGCCCAGCTCCTACAATGAGCAGTTCTTC. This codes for CASKSRGGPSSYNEQFF.

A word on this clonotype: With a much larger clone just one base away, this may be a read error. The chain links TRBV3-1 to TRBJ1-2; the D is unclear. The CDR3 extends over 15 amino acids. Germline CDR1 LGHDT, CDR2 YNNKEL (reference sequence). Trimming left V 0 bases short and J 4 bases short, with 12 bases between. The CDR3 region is CASSQEVHPLYGYTF. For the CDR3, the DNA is TGTGCCAGCAGCCAAGAGGTACACCCCCTCTATGGCTACACCTTC.

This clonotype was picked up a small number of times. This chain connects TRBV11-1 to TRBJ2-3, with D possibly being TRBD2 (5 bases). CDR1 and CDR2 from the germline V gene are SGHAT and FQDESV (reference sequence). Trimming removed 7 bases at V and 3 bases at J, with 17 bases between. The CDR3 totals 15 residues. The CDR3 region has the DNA TGTGCCAGCAACCCTTCGGGGAGAAGGACAGATACGCAGTATTTT. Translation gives CASNPSGRRTDTQYF.

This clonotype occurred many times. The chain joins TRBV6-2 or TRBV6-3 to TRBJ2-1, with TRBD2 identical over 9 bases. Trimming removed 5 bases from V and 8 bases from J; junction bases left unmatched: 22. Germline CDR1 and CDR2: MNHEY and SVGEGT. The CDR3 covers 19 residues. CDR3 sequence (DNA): TGTGCCAGCAGTCTCCGCCTTTGGGCGGGGGGGCTCCTAGCACATGAGCAGTTCTTC. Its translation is CASSLRLWAGGLLAHEQFF.

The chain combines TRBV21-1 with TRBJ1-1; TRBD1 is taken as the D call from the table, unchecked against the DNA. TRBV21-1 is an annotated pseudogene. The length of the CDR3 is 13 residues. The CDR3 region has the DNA TGTACCAGCAGCAAAGCCGGGACAACTGAAGCTTTCTTT. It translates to CTSSKAGTTEAFF.

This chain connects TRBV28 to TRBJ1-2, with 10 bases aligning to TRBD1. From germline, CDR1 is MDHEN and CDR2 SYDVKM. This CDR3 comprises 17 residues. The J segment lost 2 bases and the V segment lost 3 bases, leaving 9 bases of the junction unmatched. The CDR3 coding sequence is TGTGCCAGCAGTTTTGGGACAGGGGTTTTGGGGAACTATGGCTACACCTTC. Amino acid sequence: CASSFGTGVLGNYGYTF.

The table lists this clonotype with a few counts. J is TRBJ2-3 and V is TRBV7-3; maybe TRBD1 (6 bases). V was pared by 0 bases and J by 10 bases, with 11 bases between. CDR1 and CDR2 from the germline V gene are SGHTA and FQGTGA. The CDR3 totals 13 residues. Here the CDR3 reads CASSLTGHHPQYF. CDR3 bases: TGTGCCAGCAGCTTAACGGGACATCATCCGCAGTATTTT.

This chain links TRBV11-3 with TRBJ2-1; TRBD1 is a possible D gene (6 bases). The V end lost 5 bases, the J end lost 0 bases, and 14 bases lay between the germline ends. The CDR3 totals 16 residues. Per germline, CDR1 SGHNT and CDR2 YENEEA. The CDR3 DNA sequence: TGTGCCAGCAGCCGTGGGGGACAAAGCTCCTACAATGAGCAGTTCTTC. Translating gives CASSRGGQSSYNEQFF.

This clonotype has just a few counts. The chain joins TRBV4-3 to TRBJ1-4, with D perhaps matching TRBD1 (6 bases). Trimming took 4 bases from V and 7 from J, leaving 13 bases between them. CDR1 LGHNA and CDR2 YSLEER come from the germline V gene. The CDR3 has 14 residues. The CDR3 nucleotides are TGCGCCAGCAGCCCAGGGGCCGTCGGTGAAAAACTGTTTTTT. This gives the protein CASSPGAVGEKLFF.

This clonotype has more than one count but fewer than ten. For the CDR3, the DNA is TGTGCCAGCTCACCACAGGAGATGAACACTGAAGCTTTCTTT. Residues: CASSPQEMNTEAFF. The rearrangement uses TRBV18 and TRBJ1-1; D gene uncertain. CDR1 KGHSH and CDR2 LQKENI come from the germline V gene. The CDR3 contains 14 residues. V lost 1 base and J 0 bases, leaving 6 bases between the germline ends.

The CDR3 nucleotides are TGTGCCATCAGTGTGCGGGGGGGCCAAGAGACCCAGTACTTC. Protein: CAISVRGGQETQYF. The chain carries TRBV10-3 and TRBJ2-5; 9 nucleotides agree with TRBD2. CDR1 and CDR2 (germline): ENHRY, SYGVKD. CDR3 size: 14 residues. V was pared by 4 bases and J by 1 base, with 1 base of the junction left unmatched.

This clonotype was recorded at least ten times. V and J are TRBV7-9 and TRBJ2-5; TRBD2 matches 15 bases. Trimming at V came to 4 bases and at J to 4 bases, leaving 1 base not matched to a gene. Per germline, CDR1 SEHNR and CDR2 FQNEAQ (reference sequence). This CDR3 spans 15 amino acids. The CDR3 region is CASSSGLAGGETQYF. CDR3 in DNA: TGTGCCAGCAGCTCGGGACTAGCGGGAGGAGAGACCCAGTACTTC. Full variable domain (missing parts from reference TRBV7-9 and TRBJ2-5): DTGVSQNPRHKITKRGQNVTFRCDPISEHNRLYWYRQTLGQGPEFLTYFQNEAQLEKSRLLSDRFSAERPKGSFSTLEIQRTEQGDSAMYLCASSSGLAGGETQYFGPGTRLLVL.

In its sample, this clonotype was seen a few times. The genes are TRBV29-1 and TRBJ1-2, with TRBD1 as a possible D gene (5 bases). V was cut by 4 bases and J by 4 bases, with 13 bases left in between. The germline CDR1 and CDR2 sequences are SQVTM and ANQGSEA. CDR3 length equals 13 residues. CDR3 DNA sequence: TGCAGCGTTGGGAAAGGGGAAAGCTATGGCTACACCTTC. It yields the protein CSVGKGESYGYTF.

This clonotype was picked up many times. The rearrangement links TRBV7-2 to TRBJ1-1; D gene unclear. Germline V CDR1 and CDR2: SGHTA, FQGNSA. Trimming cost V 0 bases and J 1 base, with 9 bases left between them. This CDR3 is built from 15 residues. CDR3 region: CASSLAWSWNTEAFF. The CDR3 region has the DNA TGTGCCAGCAGCTTAGCTTGGTCCTGGAACACTGAAGCTTTCTTT.

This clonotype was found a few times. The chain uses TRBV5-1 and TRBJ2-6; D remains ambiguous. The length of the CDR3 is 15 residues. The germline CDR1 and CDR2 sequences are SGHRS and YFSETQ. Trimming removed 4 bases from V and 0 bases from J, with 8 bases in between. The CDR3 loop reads CASSVVVSGANVLTF. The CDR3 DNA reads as TGCGCCAGCAGCGTCGTGGTCTCTGGGGCCAACGTCCTGACTTTC. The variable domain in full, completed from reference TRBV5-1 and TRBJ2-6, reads KAGVTQTPRYLIKTRGQQVTLSCSPISGHRSVSWYQQTPGQGLQFLFEYFSETQRNKGNFPGRFSGRQFSNSRSEMNVSTLELGDSALYLCASSVVVSGANVLTFGAGSRLTVL.

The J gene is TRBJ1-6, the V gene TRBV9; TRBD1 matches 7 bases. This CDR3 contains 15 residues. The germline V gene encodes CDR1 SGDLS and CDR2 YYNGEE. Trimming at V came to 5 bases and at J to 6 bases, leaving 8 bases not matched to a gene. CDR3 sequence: CASSKTGTFNSPLHF. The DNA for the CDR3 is TGTGCCAGCAGTAAGACAGGGACTTTTAATTCACCCCTCCACTTT. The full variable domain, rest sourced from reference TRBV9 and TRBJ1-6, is DSGVTQTPKHLITATGQRVTLRCSPRSGDLSVYWYQQSLDQGLQFLIQYYNGEERAKGNILERFSAQQFPDLHSELNLSSLELGDSALYFCASSKTGTFNSPLHFGNGTRLTVT.